This TCR beta chain was identified during a study of human T cells and chemical hapten exposure. Overall study: Women made up most patients, who had alopecia areata, totalis or universalis.

Comments on this clonotype: What it binds is not known.

V was clipped by 4 bases and J by 6 bases, with 21 bases between them. CDR3 length: 16 residues. The germline CDR1 and CDR2 sequences are SGHRS and YFSETQ. The time point is: patch test 3, about 24 weeks after DPC sensitization. Treatment described: therapeutic diphenylcyclopropenone sensitization with weekly scalp DPC. Ahead of applying each patch test, blood was sampled. Overall study results and limits: Counts of TCRs above 1 in 1000 frequency stayed unchanged with DPC sensitization. PT1 expanded TCR counts and patch test score were linked, and their correlation was positive.

Using its own MiXCR run on the RACE reads, TCRdb lists one record per CDR3 protein. This table holds fewer than 100,000 distinct CDR3 sequences, under 13% found once. Here the sequenced sample was whole blood, taken in connection with sensitization to the hapten diphenylcyclopropenone (DPC). The clonotype comes from a woman aged 25 to 45 with alopecia areata. Some clones in this sample may be carry-over from other donors' samples. The chain has TRBV5-1 and TRBJ2-3; tentative D call: TRBD1 (6 bases). The CDR3 reads CASSQRTAAVGDTQYF. The CDR3 DNA follows: TGCGCCAGCAGCCAGAGGACAGCCGCCGTAGGGGATACGCAGTATTTT.